This T cell receptor beta chain was captured in a study of CD8 T cells in Susac syndrome. Study results and limitations: An acknowledgment was made by the study that its TCR sequencing and HLA analysis involved relatively few individuals.

Trimming removed 6 bases from V and 3 bases from J, with 14 bases in between. The CDR3 is made up of 14 amino acids. Germline CDR1 MNHEY, CDR2 SMNVEV (reference sequence). It was treatment-naive patients with stable or active relapsing-remitting disease who made up the multiple sclerosis controls. Negative isolation was used for CD8+ and CD4+ T cells, and FACS enrichment was applied to TEMRA cells. Reverse transcription of roughly 0.5 to 1 ug RNA used random hexamers. Multiplex immunoSEQ PCR targeted 54 Vbeta and 13 Jbeta TCR beta segments. TCRdb re-called the immunoSEQ multiplex PCR reads through MiXCR, storing one row per CDR3 protein. The sample has about 440,000 distinct CDR3 sequences, more than 80% seen once; the top ten hold about 0.12%. As to this clonotype: Its target is not known.

This TCR was recovered from a human donor with multiple sclerosis. The chain recombines TRBV27 with TRBJ1-1; D is perhaps TRBD1 (6 bases). Input material: CD8+ T cells from PBMCs. In DNA form, the CDR3 reads TGTGCCAGCAGGCCAGGGGTGGCGGACACTGAAGCTTTCTTT. This encodes CASRPGVADTEAFF.